A single sample gave rise to the 28 T cell receptor beta chains below, sequenced in a study of T cell repertoires in cytomegalovirus infection. TCRdb analysed the reads with MiXCR anew, one entry per CDR3 protein. The table lists more than 150,000 distinct CDR3 sequences, roughly 17% of them singletons. The sequenced sample was CD8+ T cells from PBMCs. Receptors originate from a human donor in good health (CMV status not recorded). Some clones in this sample may be carry-over from other donors' samples.

This clonotype was seen many times. The rearrangement uses TRBV7-2 and TRBJ2-1; the match to TRBD2 covers 8 bases. This CDR3 comprises 15 residues. Per the germline V gene, CDR1 is SGHTA and CDR2 is FQGNSA. The V gene end was trimmed by 4 bases and the J gene end by 7 bases; junction bases not matched to a gene: 9. The CDR3 nucleotides read TGTGCCAGCAGCTCAACCGGGACTAGGAAGAATGAGCAGTTCTTC. Translation: CASSSTGTRKNEQFF.

The sample holds many counts of this clonotype. This chain joins TRBV20-1 and TRBJ2-5, with D perhaps matching TRBD2 (6 bases). The CDR3 is made up of 15 amino acids. CDR1 and CDR2 (germline): DFQATT, SNEGSKA (reference sequence). Deletions cut 0 bases from V and 4 bases from J, with 15 bases between. The CDR3 sequence: CSARDFKRLGETQYF. CDR3 nucleotides: TGCAGTGCTAGAGATTTCAAGAGACTAGGAGAGACCCAGTACTTC.

This chain joins TRBV7-8 and TRBJ1-3; D gene ambiguous. The CDR3 has 16 residues. Trimming pared 5 bases from V and 0 bases from J, leaving 14 bases between. Germline V lookup: CDR1 SGHVS, CDR2 FQNEAQ. The CDR3 region has the DNA TGTGCCAGCAGCCAAGGACGAGTCCCCTCTGGAAACACCATATATTTT. Translation gives CASSQGRVPSGNTIYF.

In its sample, this clonotype was seen many times. V is TRBV7-8 and J is TRBJ2-1; D is unclear. CDR3 size: 14 residues. V lost 1 base and J lost 3, with 7 bases in between. Germline loops: CDR1 SGHVS, CDR2 FQNEAQ. The CDR3, as DNA: TGTGCCAGCAGCTTAGTGGCCATCTACAATGAGCAGTTCTTC. Translating gives CASSLVAIYNEQFF. The full variable domain, completed using reference TRBV7-8 and TRBJ2-1, is GAGVSQSPRYKVAKRGQDVALRCDPISGHVSLFWYQQALGQGPEFLTYFQNEAQLDKSGLPSDRFFAERPEGSVSTLKIQRTQQEDSAVYLCASSLVAIYNEQFFGPGTRLTVL.

This clonotype turned up a few times. The gene calls are TRBV7-9 and TRBJ1-1; no firm D call. V was pared by 1 base and J by 11 bases, with 11 bases between. The CDR3 totals 12 residues. CDR1 is SEHNR and CDR2 is FQNEAQ in the germline V gene (reference sequence). The CDR3 is CASSLGEVEAFF. For the CDR3, the DNA is TGTGCCAGCAGCTTAGGGGAAGTGGAGGCTTTCTTT.

CDR3: CASSLDRDSPDEQYF. The CDR3 DNA reads as TGTGCCAGCAGCTTAGATAGGGACTCCCCGGACGAGCAGTACTTC. The chain has TRBV11-2 and TRBJ2-7, with D perhaps TRBD2 (6 bases). From germline, CDR1 is SGHAT and CDR2 FQNNGV. The CDR3 contains 15 residues. Deletions cut 0 bases from V and 5 bases from J, with 14 bases between.

The chain carries TRBV7-2 and TRBJ2-3, with D maybe TRBD2 (6 bases). Germline V CDR1 and CDR2: SGHTA, FQGNSA. V lost 5 bases and J lost 4, with 13 bases in between. The CDR3 is 14 residues long. The CDR3 loop reads CASSPFPGADTQYF. Written as DNA, the CDR3 is TGTGCCAGCAGCCCCTTCCCGGGGGCAGATACGCAGTATTTT. The variable domain in full, completed from reference TRBV7-2 and TRBJ2-3, reads GAGVSQSPSNKVTEKGKDVELRCDPISGHTALYWYRQSLGQGLEFLIYFQGNSAPDKSGLPSDRFSAERTGGSVSTLTIQRTQQEDSAVYLCASSPFPGADTQYFGPGTRLTVL.

The V and J genes are TRBV25-1 and TRBJ1-5; a possible D gene is TRBD1 (5 bases). Trimming removed 7 bases from V and 5 bases from J, with 12 bases in between. This CDR3 comprises 13 residues. The germline gives CDR1 MGHDK, CDR2 SYGVNS. CDR3 DNA: TGTGCCAGCACCCCCGGGGGGGATCAGCCCCAGCATTTT. The encoded protein is CASTPGGDQPQHF.

The sample holds a few counts of this clonotype. The rearrangement links TRBV7-9 to TRBJ2-2, with 7 nucleotides matching TRBD1. After removal of 5 bases from V and 8 bases from J, the junction contained 8 bases not matched to a gene. The CDR3 is 14 residues long. The germline V gene has CDR1 SEHNR and CDR2 FQNEAQ (reference sequence). In nucleotides, the CDR3 is TGTGCCAGCAGCACACGACAGGGTCCGGGGGAGCTGTTTTTT. Its translation: CASSTRQGPGELFF.

The J gene is TRBJ1-2, the V gene TRBV11-2; D call uncertain. CDR3 length: 13 residues. Trimming pared 5 bases from V and 4 bases from J, leaving 11 bases between. The V gene's germline CDR1 is SGHAT and CDR2 FQNNGV. CDR3 nucleotides: TGTGCCAGCAGCCAAGACCGGATCTATGGCTACACCTTC. It yields the protein CASSQDRIYGYTF.

There are a few counts of this clonotype. The chain combines TRBV7-2 with TRBJ1-1; D unclear. V lost 1 base, J lost 1 base, and 7 bases lay in between. Germline V gene lookup returns CDR1 SGHTA and CDR2 FQGNSA. CDR3 size: 14 residues. The CDR3 coding sequence is TGTGCCAGCAGCTTAGTATCCCAGAACACTGAAGCTTTCTTT. Translation gives CASSLVSQNTEAFF.

V gene TRBV30 combines with J gene TRBJ2-7, with D possibly being TRBD2 (6 bases). The CDR3 spans 13 residues. Germline V gene data show CDR1 as GTSNPN and CDR2 as SVGIG (reference sequence). Trimming stripped 2 bases from V and 6 bases from J, with 14 bases between. This CDR3 is CAWSPGVGSEQYF. CDR3 coding DNA: TGTGCCTGGAGTCCCGGGGTCGGGAGCGAGCAGTACTTC.

The V gene is TRBV5-4, the J gene TRBJ2-1; 7 bases are a match to TRBD2. The germline V gene has CDR1 SGHNT and CDR2 YYREEE (reference sequence). V shed 0 bases, J shed 10 bases, and the junction held 4 bases outside the gene matches. There are 13 residues in the CDR3. The CDR3 loop is CASSLDAGDEQFF. In DNA form, the CDR3 reads TGTGCCAGCAGCTTGGATGCGGGAGACGAGCAGTTCTTC.

The V and J genes are TRBV7-2 and TRBJ2-5; a possible D gene is TRBD2 (6 bases). CDR3 length: 15 residues. CDR1 and CDR2 (germline): SGHTA, FQGNSA. Trimming left V 4 bases short and J 5 bases short, with 17 bases between. The CDR3 region is CASSSVLAGWETQYF. The CDR3 nucleotides are TGTGCCAGCAGCTCGGTACTAGCTGGATGGGAGACCCAGTACTTC.

This clonotype occurred many times. V is TRBV7-2 and J is TRBJ1-2; possible D gene TRBD1, 6 bases. Germline V gene sequence: CDR1 SGHTA, CDR2 FQGNSA. The CDR3 length is 16 residues. The V end was cut by 1 base, the J end by 1 base, with 13 bases between. The CDR3: CASSLGDISFNYGYTF. Here the CDR3 DNA reads TGTGCCAGCAGCTTAGGGGACATCTCTTTTAACTATGGCTACACCTTC.

This clonotype was seen only a few times. The chain has TRBV28 and TRBJ2-7; D not resolved. From germline, CDR1 is MDHEN and CDR2 SYDVKM. V dropped 7 bases and J dropped 3 bases, with 19 bases sitting between them. This CDR3 has 15 residues. The CDR3 region is CASTPLARSNYEQYF. CDR3 in DNA: TGTGCCAGCACCCCTTTGGCTAGGTCAAACTACGAGCAGTACTTC.

This sequence joins TRBV19 and TRBJ2-5; no clear D. This CDR3 contains 13 residues. The germline V gene encodes CDR1 LNHDA and CDR2 SQIVND (reference sequence). V dropped 7 bases and J dropped 0 bases, with 9 bases sitting between them. The CDR3: CASNLLNQETQYF. Written as DNA, the CDR3 is TGTGCCAGTAACCTACTCAACCAAGAGACCCAGTACTTC.

The chain joins TRBV7-9 to TRBJ2-7, with 9 bases identical to TRBD2. CDR3 length equals 20 residues. Trimming cost V 6 bases and J 0 bases; bases outside gene matches: 21. Germline V CDR1 and CDR2: SEHNR, FQNEAQ (reference sequence). DNA of the CDR3: TGTGCCAGCAGTTCCAACCGACCCGCGACTAGCGGAACTTACTCCTACGAGCAGTACTTC. Translation gives CASSSNRPATSGTYSYEQYF.

The chain joins TRBV7-8 to TRBJ1-1; D is uncertain. The CDR3 has 13 amino acids. The germline gives CDR1 SGHVS, CDR2 FQNEAQ. V was pared by 1 base and J by 1 base, with 4 bases between. The chain's CDR3 is CASSLEANTEAFF. For the CDR3, the DNA is TGTGCCAGCAGCTTAGAGGCGAACACTGAAGCTTTCTTT.

The genes are TRBV12-3 or TRBV12-4 and TRBJ1-5; D unresolved. Trimming took off 6 bases at V and 1 base at J, with 16 bases between the two ends. The CDR3 runs to 16 residues. The CDR3: CASSRYGVESNQPQHF. The CDR3 coding sequence is TGTGCCAGCAGCCGATACGGGGTTGAGAGCAATCAGCCCCAGCATTTT.

This chain links TRBV7-9 with TRBJ1-2, with TRBD1 matching 8 bases. The CDR3 spans 15 residues. Germline lookup yields CDR1 SEHNR and CDR2 FQNEAQ (reference sequence). V was clipped by 5 bases and J by 4 bases; unmatched bases: 9. DNA for the CDR3: TGTGCCAGCAGCGCAACGACAGGGGAGCTCTATGGCTACACCTTC. It is translated as CASSATTGELYGYTF.

This clonotype was recorded many times. The V gene is TRBV6-2 or TRBV6-3, the J gene TRBJ2-2; no clear D. CDR3 length: 13 amino acids. Trimming left V 0 bases short and J 6 bases short, with 5 bases between. Looked up from germline, CDR1 is MNHEY and CDR2 is SVGEGT. This CDR3 is CASSYSLPGELFF. The CDR3 DNA follows: TGTGCCAGCAGTTACTCACTCCCCGGGGAGCTGTTTTTT.

This chain uses TRBV29-1 with TRBJ2-7; perhaps D is TRBD1 or TRBD2 (7 bases each). Trimming removed 0 bases at V and 5 bases at J, with 23 bases between. The CDR3 extends over 17 amino acids. Germline V gene data show CDR1 as SQVTM and CDR2 as ANQGSEA. The chain's CDR3 is CSVEDGGARDSMNEQYF. The CDR3 region has the DNA TGCAGCGTTGAAGATGGGGGGGCCCGGGACAGTATGAACGAGCAGTACTTC.

Only a few counts were recorded for this clonotype. V is TRBV7-6 and J is TRBJ1-6; 10 bases line up with TRBD1. J gave up 8 bases and V 5 bases, and 6 bases lay outside the gene matches. CDR1 and CDR2 (germline): SGHVS, FNYEAQ. The CDR3 spans 15 residues. The CDR3 DNA reads as TGTGCCAGCAGCATTCGGACAGGGGGAGATTCACCCCTCCACTTT. Translated, it gives CASSIRTGGDSPLHF.

This clonotype was counted a few times. This chain connects TRBV4-3 to TRBJ2-3; D is undetermined. Trimming took 1 base from V and 2 from J, leaving 4 bases between them. The CDR3 sequence is 13 residues long. The V gene's germline CDR1 is LGHNA and CDR2 YSLEER. The CDR3 here is CASSQGLTDTQYF. DNA for the CDR3: TGCGCCAGCAGCCAAGGACTCACAGATACGCAGTATTTT.

This clonotype was seen more than once but under ten times. The chain uses TRBV4-2 and TRBJ2-7, with D perhaps being TRBD1 or TRBD2 (5 bases each). Germline-derived CDR1 and CDR2 are LGHNA and YNFKEQ. The CDR3 runs 17 residues. The V end was cut by 0 bases, the J end by 2 bases, with 17 bases between. The CDR3 is CASSQDPLAGTTYEQYF. The CDR3 DNA is TGTGCCAGCAGCCAAGATCCCCTTGCCGGGACGACCTACGAGCAGTACTTC.

The table lists this clonotype with a few counts. DNA for the CDR3: TGTGCCAGCAGCTTCGGCCGGTACGAGCAGTACTTC. Protein: CASSFGRYEQYF. This sequence joins TRBV12-3 or TRBV12-4 and TRBJ2-7; no reliable D call. This CDR3 has 12 amino acids. Trimming stripped 6 bases from V and 4 bases from J, with 10 bases between.

This clonotype was counted only a few times. The missing conserved phenylalanine or tryptophan at the end of this CDR3 makes a read error likely. Because the CDR3's place on the DNA is in doubt, the DNA is left out and the CDR3 is given as listed by TCRdb. The CDR3 loop is CASSRRRGKV. The V gene is TRBV7-2, the J gene TRBJ2-5; TRBD1 is taken as the D call from the table, unchecked against the DNA. The CDR3 is made up of 10 amino acids, end residues included. CDR1 SGHTA and CDR2 FQGNSA come from the germline V gene.